The 31 T cell receptor beta chains presented below share a single source sample, sequenced in a study of CXCR3-negative and CXCR3-positive naive CD8 T cells (dated by TCRdb to between 2019 and 2020). Antigens for these TCRs are unknown. Sequencing used a NextSeq 550. The Human TCR Profiling Kit (MiLaboratory) was used to make UMI-labeled 5' RACE TRB cDNA libraries. Each CDR3 protein sequence appears as one entry after TCRdb reprocessed the reads, and no DNA is included. The table held for this sample gives 75,000 to 100,000 distinct CDR3 sequences. The ten largest clones take up around 1% of the sample. Study-wide findings and limitations: TRB CDR3s from CXCR3-positive naive cells showed higher hydrophobicity (lower Kidera factor 4), lower energy, and higher strength and volume indices than CXCR3-negative naive cells.

Material: naive CXCR3+ CD8+ T cells from blood. In the paper's terms, the cell subset or site label means: CD45RO-CCR7+CD27+CD95- naive CD8+ T cells expressing CXCR3 (TNR3+). Receptors were obtained from a human donor in good health. Some clones in this sample may be carry-over from other donors' samples.

The chain combines TRBV28 with TRBJ2-2. The CDR3 runs 11 residues. Germline assignment: CDR1 MDHEN and CDR2 SYDVKM. This CDR3 is CASSWTGELFF.

The gene calls are TRBV3-1 and TRBJ2-5; there is no DNA to check the TCRdb D call of TRBD1. In germline, CDR1 is LGHDT, CDR2 YNNKEL (reference sequence). CDR3 length equals 13 residues. CDR3 residues: CASERDSEETQYF.

The J gene is TRBJ1-1, the V gene TRBV7-9; TCRdb names TRBD1, which stays unverified in the absence of DNA. Per germline, CDR1 SEHNR and CDR2 FQNEAQ (reference sequence). The CDR3 spans 18 residues. CDR3 in amino acids: CASSLGRWGGMTNTEAFF.

This sequence joins TRBV12-3 or TRBV12-4 and TRBJ1-1. The CDR3 covers 11 residues. CDR3 residues: CATESGTEAFF.

This rearrangement joins TRBV7-9 to TRBJ2-1; the D gene TCRdb calls, TRBD2, cannot be checked with no DNA. Germline V gene sequence: CDR1 SEHNR, CDR2 FQNEAQ (reference sequence). CDR3 length equals 15 residues. CDR3 residues: CASSWSGGAGNEQFF.

The rearrangement joins TRBV6-2 or TRBV6-3 to TRBJ1-2; TCRdb designates TRBD1, a call that cannot be tested without DNA. Germline lookup yields CDR1 MNHEY and CDR2 SVGEGT. The CDR3 length is 13 residues. CDR3: CASSQDRNYGYTF.

V and J are TRBV13 and TRBJ2-3. The CDR3 totals 13 residues. CDR1 and CDR2 from the germline V gene are PRHDT and FYEKMQ (reference sequence). The CDR3 sequence: CASSLRLTDTQYF.

V and J are TRBV29-1 and TRBJ2-5; absent DNA, TCRdb's TRBD2 call cannot be checked. Germline CDR1 is SQVTM and CDR2 is ANQGSEA. The CDR3 covers 15 residues. The CDR3 sequence is CSVEGGGLVGETQYF.

The V and J genes are TRBV6-6 and TRBJ1-5; TCRdb indicates TRBD1, and absent DNA this call remains unverified. The length of the CDR3 is 16 residues. Germline lookup yields CDR1 MNHNY and CDR2 SVGAGI (reference sequence). CDR3 protein: CASSSRDEISNQPQHF.

The CDR3: CSARGGQGKYYEQYF. This chain joins TRBV20-1 and TRBJ2-7; TCRdb names TRBD1, which stays unverified in the absence of DNA. Germline values: CDR1 DFQATT, CDR2 SNEGSKA (reference sequence). The CDR3 contains 15 residues.

J is TRBJ2-7 and V is TRBV4-3; as DNA is missing, the TRBD2 call by TCRdb cannot be tested. CDR3 length: 15 residues. Germline V gene data show CDR1 as LGHNA and CDR2 as YSLEER. The chain's CDR3 is CASSQARAGFDEQYF.

This rearrangement joins TRBV20-1 to TRBJ1-3. Per the germline V gene, CDR1 is DFQATT and CDR2 is SNEGSKA (reference sequence). The CDR3 is 11 amino acids. CDR3: CSARSGNTIYF.

The V call is TRBV7-2, the J call TRBJ2-7; absent DNA, TCRdb's TRBD2 call cannot be checked. The CDR3 covers 16 residues. Germline lookup yields CDR1 SGHTA and CDR2 FQGNSA. CDR3 residues: CASSTTLAGGSYEQYF.

V and J are TRBV6-4 and TRBJ2-7; TCRdb reports TRBD2, a call that lacks DNA to check it against. In germline, CDR1 is MRHNA, CDR2 SNTAGT. The length of the CDR3 is 17 residues. CDR3 residues: CASSDFRTSGGAYEQYF.

The rearrangement links TRBV7-3 to TRBJ2-7; the D gene TCRdb calls, TRBD2, cannot be checked with no DNA. The length of the CDR3 is 13 residues. Germline V gene data show CDR1 as SGHTA and CDR2 as FQGTGA. The CDR3 here is CASSVGGGYEQYF.

CDR3 sequence reads: CSARDVSPYEQYF. The chain uses TRBV20-1 and TRBJ2-7; TCRdb reports TRBD1, a call that lacks DNA to check it against. Per germline, CDR1 DFQATT and CDR2 SNEGSKA (reference sequence). The CDR3 is made up of 13 amino acids.

V and J are TRBV7-9 and TRBJ2-2. The length of the CDR3 is 13 residues. CDR1 is SEHNR and CDR2 is FQNEAQ in the germline V gene (reference sequence). The CDR3 protein is CASSLGASGELFF.

The V gene is TRBV28, the J gene TRBJ2-3. Germline V gene data show CDR1 as MDHEN and CDR2 as SYDVKM. This CDR3 contains 15 residues. The CDR3 region is CASSLSSQVMDTQYF.

The V call is TRBV7-9, the J call TRBJ2-7. The germline CDR1 and CDR2 sequences are SEHNR and FQNEAQ (reference sequence). The CDR3 contains 13 residues. The CDR3: CASSVDSAYEQYF. The full variable domain, in which reference TRBV7-9 and TRBJ2-7 provide the parts outside the CDR3, is DTGVSQNPRHKITKRGQNVTFRCDPISEHNRLYWYRQTLGQGPEFLTYFQNEAQLEKSRLLSDRFSAERPKGSFSTLEIQRTEQGDSAMYLCASSVDSAYEQYFGPGTRLTVT.

The chain is built from TRBV6-5 and TRBJ1-1. Germline V gene data show CDR1 as MNHEY and CDR2 as SVGAGI. CDR3 length: 12 residues. This CDR3 reads CAAHRRDTEAFF.

V and J are TRBV12-3 or TRBV12-4 and TRBJ2-7. The CDR3 is 13 residues long. CDR3: CASSPIRDSEQYF.

The rearrangement joins TRBV20-1 to TRBJ2-1; checking the TCRdb D call of TRBD1 is not possible without DNA. The germline V gene has CDR1 DFQATT and CDR2 SNEGSKA (reference sequence). This CDR3 spans 14 amino acids. CDR3 in amino acids: CSAREDRAYNEQFF.

V usage is TRBV20-1 and J usage is TRBJ2-7; TCRdb lists TRBD2, though no DNA is available to test this call. In germline, CDR1 is DFQATT, CDR2 SNEGSKA (reference sequence). The CDR3 is 13 amino acids. The chain's CDR3 is CSARLAGFYEQYF.

The chain carries TRBV4-3 and TRBJ2-2; TCRdb outputs TRBD2, but without DNA this stays unchecked. The CDR3 runs to 20 residues. The V gene's germline CDR1 is LGHNA and CDR2 YSLEER. Here the CDR3 reads CASSTRLAGGIESNTGELFF.

The rearrangement joins TRBV5-1 to TRBJ1-1. CDR1 and CDR2 (germline): SGHRS, YFSETQ. This CDR3 comprises 13 residues. This CDR3 is CASSLAGSTEAFF.

The rearrangement joins TRBV29-1 to TRBJ1-1; TCRdb's D call, TRBD1, is unchecked because there is no DNA. CDR1 and CDR2 from the germline V gene are SQVTM and ANQGSEA. The CDR3 has 12 amino acids. CDR3 residues: CSVGGETGIAFF.

The rearrangement uses TRBV20-1 and TRBJ2-7; absent DNA, TCRdb's TRBD1 call cannot be checked. From germline, CDR1 is DFQATT and CDR2 SNEGSKA (reference sequence). This CDR3 comprises 13 residues. CDR3 residues: CSARAGVPYEQYF.

This rearrangement joins TRBV7-2 to TRBJ2-1. Germline CDR1 SGHTA, CDR2 FQGNSA. The CDR3 contains 13 residues. CDR3 sequence reads: CASSPDVGDEQFF.

This chain uses TRBV7-2 with TRBJ2-2. The CDR3 runs to 15 residues. From germline, CDR1 is SGHTA and CDR2 FQGNSA. The CDR3 reads CASSPHGENTGELFF.

The genes are TRBV5-1 and TRBJ2-7; TCRdb's D call of TRBD1 is untestable without DNA. This CDR3 region has 16 residues. Germline V gives CDR1 SGHRS, CDR2 YFSETQ. CDR3: CASSLGPDLKIYEQYF.

The chain couples TRBV27 to TRBJ2-1. The CDR3 covers 14 residues. Germline CDR1 is MNHEY and CDR2 is SMNVEV (reference sequence). CDR3 region: CASSFSGVSNEQFF.